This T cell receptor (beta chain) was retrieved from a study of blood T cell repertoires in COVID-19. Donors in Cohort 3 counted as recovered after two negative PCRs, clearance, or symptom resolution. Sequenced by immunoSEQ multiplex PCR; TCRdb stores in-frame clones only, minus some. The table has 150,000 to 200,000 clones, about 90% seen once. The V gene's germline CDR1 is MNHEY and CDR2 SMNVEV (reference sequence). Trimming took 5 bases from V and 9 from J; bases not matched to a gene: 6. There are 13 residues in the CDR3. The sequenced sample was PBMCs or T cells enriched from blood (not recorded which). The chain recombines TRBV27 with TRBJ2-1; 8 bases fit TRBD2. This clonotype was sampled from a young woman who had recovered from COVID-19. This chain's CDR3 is CASSLKAGGEQFF. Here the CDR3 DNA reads TGTGCCAGCAGTCTAAAGGCGGGGGGTGAGCAGTTCTTC.